Shown below are 15 T cell receptor beta chains from a single sample sequenced in a study of blood T cell repertoires in COVID-19. Assay used: immunoSEQ multiplex PCR; TCRdb lists only in-frame clones, some missing. This table has 150,000 to 200,000 clones, around 79% appearing once. The sequencing sample was made of peripheral blood. Every receptor here comes from a woman aged 40 to 49 with COVID-19, enrolled during active disease.

CDR3: CASSPSLSGETQYF. CDR3 bases: TGTGCCAGCAGCCCTAGCCTTAGTGGGGAGACCCAGTACTTC. The V and J genes are TRBV9 and TRBJ2-5; D may be TRBD2 (5 bases). Trimming pared 4 bases from V and 5 bases from J, leaving 15 bases between. The CDR3 extends over 14 amino acids. From germline, CDR1 is SGDLS and CDR2 YYNGEE.

This clone came up once. The V and J genes are TRBV28 and TRBJ2-7; D is perhaps TRBD2 (6 bases). V was cut by 3 bases and J by 6 bases, with 21 bases left in between. This CDR3 is built from 16 residues. Germline CDR1 MDHEN, CDR2 SYDVKM. In DNA form, the CDR3 reads TGTGCCAGCAGTTTTGGGTTAAGGCAGCGGGTGGGCGAGCAGTACTTC. This codes for CASSFGLRQRVGEQYF. The whole variable domain, filled in from reference TRBV28 and TRBJ2-7, reads DVKVTQSSRYLVKRTGEKVFLECVQDMDHENMFWYRQDPGLGLRLIYFSYDVKMKEKGDIPEGYSVSREKKERFSLILESASTNQTSMYLCASSFGLRQRVGEQYFGPGTRLTVT.

The count of this clone is one. The V call is TRBV14, the J call TRBJ1-1; D remains ambiguous. Trimming removed 2 bases at V and 4 bases at J, with 8 bases between. The CDR3 runs to 13 residues. CDR1 is SGHDN and CDR2 is FVKESK in the germline V gene. The chain's CDR3 is CASSQIGGTEAFF. CDR3 DNA: TGTGCCAGCAGCCAAATTGGAGGCACTGAAGCTTTCTTT.

The V call is TRBV3-1 (or the pseudogene TRBV3-2), the J call TRBJ2-3; no definite D call. This CDR3 is 15 amino acids long. The V gene lost 4 bases and the J gene lost 1 base, with 12 bases spanning the gap. The germline V gene has CDR1 LGHDT and CDR2 YNNKEL (reference sequence). The CDR3 sequence: CASSPSESGTDTQYF. The CDR3 coding sequence is TGTGCCAGCAGCCCCTCCGAGAGCGGCACAGATACGCAGTATTTT.

This clone was observed once. This chain joins TRBV19 and TRBJ2-7, with D perhaps matching TRBD1 (6 bases). V shed 3 bases and J shed 1 base, with 13 bases lying between them. CDR1 is LNHDA, CDR2 SQIVND, per germline (reference sequence). The CDR3 loop spans 15 amino acids. Written as DNA, the CDR3 is TGTGCCAGTAGTATGGGGGACAAGGGGTCCTACGAGCAGTACTTC. Amino acids: CASSMGDKGSYEQYF. Drawing the rest from reference TRBV19 and TRBJ2-7, the complete variable domain is DGGITQSPKYLFRKEGQNVTLSCEQNLNHDAMYWYRQDPGQGLRLIYYSQIVNDFQKGDIAEGYSVSREKKESFPLTVTSAQKNPTAFYLCASSMGDKGSYEQYFGPGTRLTVT.

To note about this clone: Other DNA sequences from this sample encode an identical CDR3 as well. The chain joins TRBV7-9 to TRBJ2-7; 8 bases map to TRBD2. The CDR3 has 15 residues. V lost 4 bases to trimming and J lost 3 bases; unmatched junction nucleotides: 8. Germline V gene data show CDR1 as SEHNR and CDR2 as FQNEAQ (reference sequence). CDR3 sequence (DNA): TGTGCCAGCAGCTCCGTGCCCAGCGGGAGCTACGAGCAGTACTTC. Amino acids: CASSSVPSGSYEQYF.

The V and J genes are TRBV2 and TRBJ2-7; D gene unclear. Germline CDR1 SNHLY, CDR2 FYNNEI. The CDR3 has 13 residues. Trimming took off 7 bases at V and 2 bases at J, with 12 bases between the two ends. CDR3 coding DNA: TGTGCCAGCAAATCCTCCGCTACCTACGAGCAGTACTTC. Translated: CASKSSATYEQYF.

This chain links TRBV29-1 with TRBJ1-2; D is unresolved. Germline CDR1 reads SQVTM; CDR2 reads ANQGSEA. The CDR3 spans 14 residues. The V end lost 4 bases, the J end lost 1 base, and 13 bases lay between the germline ends. CDR3 DNA sequence: TGCAGCGTTGCGGGGATAAGTTTTAACTATGGCTACACCTTC. Translated: CSVAGISFNYGYTF.

The chain employs TRBV4-3 and TRBJ1-2; TRBD1 agrees at 10 bases. This CDR3 contains 15 residues. Germline CDR1 LGHNA, CDR2 YSLEER. Trimming removed 5 bases from V and 14 bases from J; junction bases left unmatched: 17. This chain's CDR3 is CASSYNTGTGDLSTF. CDR3 bases: TGCGCCAGCAGCTATAATACCGGGACAGGGGATTTGAGTACCTTC.

The chain uses TRBV6-8 and TRBJ1-2; possibly TRBD1 for D (6 bases). The CDR3 extends over 15 amino acids. The germline gives CDR1 MNHGY, CDR2 SAAAGT. With 5 bases removed from V and 9 bases from J, the gap between germline ends came to 22 bases. The chain's CDR3 is CASSEGTPPQSCYTF. Here the CDR3 DNA reads TGTGCCAGCAGTGAAGGGACACCCCCTCAATCATGCTACACCTTC.

The gene calls are TRBV6-6 and TRBJ2-1; 9 bases agree with TRBD2. V shed 6 bases and J 2 bases; nucleotides not matched to a gene: 5. Per germline, CDR1 MNHNY and CDR2 SVGAGI (reference sequence). The CDR3 has 15 residues. CDR3 DNA sequence: TGTGCCAGCAGGGTCCTAGCGGGGCCCTACAATGAGCAGTTCTTC. It yields the protein CASRVLAGPYNEQFF.

This clone came up once. The chain employs TRBV7-2 and TRBJ2-3; the D gene is possibly TRBD2 (6 bases). This CDR3 spans 12 amino acids. Per the germline V gene, CDR1 is SGHTA and CDR2 is FQGNSA. The V gene lost 5 bases and the J gene lost 6 bases, with 9 bases spanning the gap. This CDR3 is CASSRREDTQYF. The CDR3, as DNA: TGTGCCAGCAGCCGCCGGGAGGATACGCAGTATTTT.

The rearrangement uses TRBV7-9 and TRBJ2-1, with D possibly TRBD2 on 6 matching bases. Trimming took 8 bases from V and 0 from J, leaving 20 bases between them. Germline values: CDR1 SEHNR, CDR2 FQNEAQ (reference sequence). The CDR3 sequence is 17 residues long. The CDR3 DNA reads TGTGCCAGCCTAACCTGGGCAGCGACTAGCTCCTACAATGAGCAGTTCTTC. This codes for CASLTWAATSSYNEQFF. The whole variable domain, filled in from reference TRBV7-9 and TRBJ2-1, reads DTGVSQNPRHKITKRGQNVTFRCDPISEHNRLYWYRQTLGQGPEFLTYFQNEAQLEKSRLLSDRFSAERPKGSFSTLEIQRTEQGDSAMYLCASLTWAATSSYNEQFFGPGTRLTVL.

The sample holds a few counts of this clone. The CDR3 sequence: CASSSAAETLYFGRNTEAFF. The CDR3 nucleotides are TGTGCCAGCAGCTCAGCGGCGGAAACCCTATATTTTGGAAGGAACACTGAAGCTTTCTTT. The V and J genes are TRBV13 and TRBJ1-1; D gene uncertain. The CDR3 consists of 20 residues. The germline V gene encodes CDR1 PRHDT and CDR2 FYEKMQ (reference sequence). V gave up 4 bases and J gave up 1 base, with 28 bases separating them.

The chain joins TRBV18 to TRBJ2-7; 12 bases agree with TRBD1. This CDR3 contains 15 residues. Germline CDR1 KGHSH, CDR2 LQKENI. J lost 6 bases, V lost 4 bases, and 7 bases had no gene match. For the CDR3, the DNA is TGTGCCAGCTCACTGCCCGGGACAGGGGGCCTCGAGCAGTACTTC. The encoded protein is CASSLPGTGGLEQYF.